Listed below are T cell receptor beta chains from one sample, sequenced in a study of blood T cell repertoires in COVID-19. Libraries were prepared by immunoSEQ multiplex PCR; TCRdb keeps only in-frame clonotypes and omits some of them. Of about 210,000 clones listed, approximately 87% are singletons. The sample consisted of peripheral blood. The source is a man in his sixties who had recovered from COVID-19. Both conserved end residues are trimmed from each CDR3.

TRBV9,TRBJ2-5,ASSVSGGERETQY
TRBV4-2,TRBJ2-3,ASSQRLAGSTDTQY
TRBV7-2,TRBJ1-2,ASSLAGGESAGYT
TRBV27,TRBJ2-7,ASSSRVRGEQY
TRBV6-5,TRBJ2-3,ASMPDTDTQY
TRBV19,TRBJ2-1,ASTDEGLAGVREQF
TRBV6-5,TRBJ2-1,ATQREGRGKQF
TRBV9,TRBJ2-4,ASSVGLAGRLAKNIQY
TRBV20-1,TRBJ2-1,SASSLIGQF
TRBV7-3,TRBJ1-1,ASSPARGNTEAF